A selection of T cell receptor beta chains follows, all from one sample in a study of tumor-infiltrating lymphocytes in primary liver carcinoma. TCRdb re-derived calls from the multiplex PCR reads in MiXCR, one entry per CDR3 protein. This sample has approximately 54,000 distinct CDR3 sequences, with over 65% found just once. What was sequenced was liver tumor tissue from sampling region 2. All receptors derive from a man aged 40-50 years with primary liver carcinoma and hepatitis B virus infection. CDR3s leave out the opening cysteine and the closing phenylalanine or tryptophan. D genes are given only for firm matches.

cdr3_aa	v_call	j_call	d_call
ASSLEGLAWTGTRY	TRBV11-2	TRBJ2-3	TRBD2
ASSPLNTGELF	TRBV14	TRBJ2-2	-
ASGSKAAGNEKLF	TRBV6-5	TRBJ1-4	-
ACSLDPEDPGGPPCFFYEQY	TRBV11-2	TRBJ2-7	-
ASRSKQGALQLNEQF	TRBV6-5	TRBJ2-1	TRBD1
ASRRESGHWQY	TRBV6-6	TRBJ2-7	-
ASSFETYEQY	TRBV7-9	TRBJ2-7	-
ACSQRPVGFSQY	TRBV4-1	TRBJ2-5	-
ASRGITGGDETQY	TRBV12-3/TRBV12-4	TRBJ2-5	TRBD2
ASRPTGGETDTQY	TRBV12-3/TRBV12-4	TRBJ2-3	TRBD1